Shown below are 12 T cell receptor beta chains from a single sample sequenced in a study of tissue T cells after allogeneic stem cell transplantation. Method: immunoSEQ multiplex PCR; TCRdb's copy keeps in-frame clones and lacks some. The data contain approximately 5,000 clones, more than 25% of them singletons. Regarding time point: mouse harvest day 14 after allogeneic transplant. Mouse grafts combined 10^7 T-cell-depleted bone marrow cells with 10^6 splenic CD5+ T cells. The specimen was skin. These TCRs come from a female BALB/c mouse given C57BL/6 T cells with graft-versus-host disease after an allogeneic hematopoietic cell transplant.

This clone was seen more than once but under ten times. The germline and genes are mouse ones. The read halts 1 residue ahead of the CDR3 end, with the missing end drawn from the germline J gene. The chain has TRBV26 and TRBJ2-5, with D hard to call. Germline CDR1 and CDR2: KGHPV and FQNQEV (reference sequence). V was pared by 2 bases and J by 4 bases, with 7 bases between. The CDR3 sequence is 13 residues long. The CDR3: CASSLRGKDTQYF. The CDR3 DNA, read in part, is TGTGCCAGCAGTCTGAGAGGGAAAGACACCCAGTAC.

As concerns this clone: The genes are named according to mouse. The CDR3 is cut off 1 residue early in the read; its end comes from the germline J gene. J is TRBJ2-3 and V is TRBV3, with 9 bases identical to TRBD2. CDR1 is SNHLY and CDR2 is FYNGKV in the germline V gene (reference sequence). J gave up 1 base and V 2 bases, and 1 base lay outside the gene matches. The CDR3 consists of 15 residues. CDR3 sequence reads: CASSLNWGGAETLYF. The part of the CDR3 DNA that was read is TGTGCCAGCAGCTTAAACTGGGGGGGTGCAGAAACGCTGTAT.

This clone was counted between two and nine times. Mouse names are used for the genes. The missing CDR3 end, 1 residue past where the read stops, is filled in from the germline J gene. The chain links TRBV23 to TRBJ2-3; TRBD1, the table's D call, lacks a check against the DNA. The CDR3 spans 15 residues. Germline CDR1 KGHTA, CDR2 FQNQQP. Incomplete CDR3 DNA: TGCTCCAGCAGTCAATCGATCAGGGGAGCAGAAACGCTGTAT. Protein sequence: CSSSQSIRGAETLY. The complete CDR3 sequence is CSSSQSIRGAETLYF. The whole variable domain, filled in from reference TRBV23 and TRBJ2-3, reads DAAVTQKPRYLIKMKGQEAEMKCIPEKGHTAVFWYQQKQSKELKFLIYFQNQQPLDQIDMVKERFSAVCPSSSLCSLGIRTCEAEDSALYLCSSSQSIRGAETLYFGSGTRLTVL.

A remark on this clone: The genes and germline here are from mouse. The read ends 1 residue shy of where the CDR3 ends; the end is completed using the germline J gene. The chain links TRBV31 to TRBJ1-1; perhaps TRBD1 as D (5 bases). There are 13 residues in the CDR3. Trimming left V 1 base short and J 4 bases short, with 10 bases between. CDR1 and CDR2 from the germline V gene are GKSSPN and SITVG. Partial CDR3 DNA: TGTGCCTGGAGTCAGGGTAGGGGCACAGAAGTCTTC. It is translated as CAWSQGRGTEVF. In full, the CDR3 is CAWSQGRGTEVFF.

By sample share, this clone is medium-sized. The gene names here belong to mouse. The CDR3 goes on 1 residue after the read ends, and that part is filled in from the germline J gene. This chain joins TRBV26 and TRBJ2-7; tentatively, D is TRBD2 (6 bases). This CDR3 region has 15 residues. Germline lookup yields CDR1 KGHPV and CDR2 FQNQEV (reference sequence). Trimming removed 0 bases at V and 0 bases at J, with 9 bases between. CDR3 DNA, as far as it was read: TGTGCCAGCAGTCTGTCGTGGGGGAGCTCCTATGAACAGTAC. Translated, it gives CASSLSWGSSYEQY. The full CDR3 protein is CASSLSWGSSYEQYF.

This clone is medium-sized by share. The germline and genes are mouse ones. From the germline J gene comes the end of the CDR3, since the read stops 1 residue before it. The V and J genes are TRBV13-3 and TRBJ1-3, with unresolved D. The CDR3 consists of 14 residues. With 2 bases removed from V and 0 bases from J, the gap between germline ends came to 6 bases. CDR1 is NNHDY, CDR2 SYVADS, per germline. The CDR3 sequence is CASSEDNSGNTLYF. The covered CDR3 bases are TGTGCCAGCAGTGAAGACAATTCTGGAAATACGCTCTAT.

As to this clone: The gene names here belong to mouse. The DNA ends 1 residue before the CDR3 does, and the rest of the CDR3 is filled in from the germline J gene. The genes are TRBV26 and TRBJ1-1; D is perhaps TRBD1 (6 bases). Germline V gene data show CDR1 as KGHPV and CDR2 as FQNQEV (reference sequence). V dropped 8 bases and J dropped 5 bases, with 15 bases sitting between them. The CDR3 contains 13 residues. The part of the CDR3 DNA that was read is TGTGCCAGCTCCCGCGAGGGGGGAACAGAAGTCTTC. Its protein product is CASSREGGTEVF. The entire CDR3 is CASSREGGTEVFF.

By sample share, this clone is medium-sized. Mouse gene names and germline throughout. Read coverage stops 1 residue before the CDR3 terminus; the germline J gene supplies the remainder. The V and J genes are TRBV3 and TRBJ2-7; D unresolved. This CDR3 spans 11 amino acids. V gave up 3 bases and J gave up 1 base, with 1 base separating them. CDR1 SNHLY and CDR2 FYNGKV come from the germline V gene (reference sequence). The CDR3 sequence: CASSFSYEQYF. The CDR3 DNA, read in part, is TGTGCCAGCAGCTTTTCCTATGAACAGTAC. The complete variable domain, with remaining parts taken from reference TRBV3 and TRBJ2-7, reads GPKVLQIPSHQIIDMGQMVTLNCDPVSNHLYFYWYKQILGQQMEFLVNFYNGKVMEKSKLFKDQFSVERPDGSYFTLKIQPTALEDSAVYFCASSFSYEQYFGPGTRLTVL.

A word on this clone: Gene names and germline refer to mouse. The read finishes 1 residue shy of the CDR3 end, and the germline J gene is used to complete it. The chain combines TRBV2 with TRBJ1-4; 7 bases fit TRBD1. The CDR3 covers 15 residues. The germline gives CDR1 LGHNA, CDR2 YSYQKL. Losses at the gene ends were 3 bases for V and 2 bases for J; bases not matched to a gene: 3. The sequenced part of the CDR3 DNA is TGTGCCAGCAGCCAGGGACAGTTCTCCAACGAAAGATTATTT. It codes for CASSQGQFSNERLF. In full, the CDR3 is CASSQGQFSNERLFF.

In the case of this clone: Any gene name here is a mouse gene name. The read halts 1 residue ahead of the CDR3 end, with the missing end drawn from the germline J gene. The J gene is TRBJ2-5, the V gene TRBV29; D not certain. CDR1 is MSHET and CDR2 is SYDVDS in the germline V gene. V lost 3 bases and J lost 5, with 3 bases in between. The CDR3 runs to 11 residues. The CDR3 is CASSLRDTQYF. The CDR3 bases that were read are TGTGCTAGCAGTTTGAGAGACACCCAGTAC.

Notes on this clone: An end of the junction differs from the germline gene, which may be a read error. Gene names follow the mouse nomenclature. CDR3 DNA (partial): TGTGCCCGCTCTCCCCGGGCCGGGGGGGGCGGGTCAAACACCGGGCAGCTCTAC. It is translated as CARSPRAGGGGSNTGQLY. The complete CDR3 reads CARSPRAGGGGSNTGQLYF. The rearrangement joins TRBV12-1 to TRBJ2-2; 8 bases are a match to TRBD2. The read is 1 residue too short to cover the CDR3 end, so that end is filled in from the germline J gene. The CDR3 has 19 residues. Looked up from germline, CDR1 is SGHSN and CDR2 is HYEKVE.

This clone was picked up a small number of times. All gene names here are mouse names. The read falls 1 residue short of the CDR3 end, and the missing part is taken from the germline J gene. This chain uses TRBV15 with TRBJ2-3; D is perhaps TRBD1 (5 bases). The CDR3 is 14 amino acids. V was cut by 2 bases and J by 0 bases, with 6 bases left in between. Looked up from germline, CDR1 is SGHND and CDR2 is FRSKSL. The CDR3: CASSLQGSAETLYF. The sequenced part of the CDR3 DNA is TGTGCCAGCAGTTTACAGGGTAGTGCAGAAACGCTGTAT.